Sequencing of this T cell receptor (beta chain) was carried out in a study of CD8+CD57+ T cells in acquired aplastic anemia (dated by TCRdb to the late 2010s). Describing the broader study: On average, sorted CD4+ and CD8+ cells yielded approximately 3 ug of extracted DNA, with a range of about 0.18 to 30 ug. CD8+CD57+ expansion was defined as frequency above the mean frequency observed in healthy subjects. Study-wide conclusions, independent of this receptor: Roughly 29 CD8+ CDR3 sequences were found to be shared between patients and controls, but these sequences appeared to be highly expressed in patients and within the immunodominant clones of the patients. CD8+ Simpson's diversity did not differ significantly between patients and healthy controls (P=0.060).

Profiling of TCR beta VDJ combinations and CDR3 sequences used genomic DNA as the template. An Illumina HiSeq 2000 was used for TCR repertoire sequencing. The study's processing was this. TRBV/TRBJ rearrangement plots, CDR3 size and DJ length profiles, and Simpson's diversity index were used to assess repertoires. The immunodominant clone was defined as the most abundant DNA sequence in deep sequencing data. CDR3 amino acid sequences were checked for sharing across subjects and were also compared against the VDJdb database and published repertoires. TCRdb passed the public sequencing reads through fastp at Q25 and MiXCR, retaining productive beta sequences. For every CDR3 protein sequence, its rows merge into one entry that carries the most common genes and DNA. Here the V and J calls rest on TCRdb's processing, not on the authors' analysis. This sample is represented by 200,000 to 250,000 distinct CDR3 sequences; less than 75% of them were singletons. Around three fifths of the sample lies in the top ten.

Germline trimming amounts to 1 base on V and 2 bases on J, with 2 as the count of junction bases outside the gene matches. For CDR1 and CDR2, the germline V gene (reference sequence) lists LNHDA and SQIVND. There are 15 amino acids in the CDR3, from cysteine to phenylalanine inclusive. The DNA shown is the 45-base CDR3, in frame from base 1. This clonotype was seen more than once but under ten times. The target of this receptor is not known. Base qualities are not provided; no much larger clone lies one nucleotide away. Expansion of CD8+CD57+ cells had been shown by flow cytometry in the patients chosen for sequencing. All patients had severe acquired aplastic anemia diagnosed by International Study of Aplastic Anemia and Agranulocytosis and Camitta criteria. No therapy had been received by the patients at the time of blood sampling. In the study, sorted CD4+ and CD8+ blood T cells from patients with severe aplastic anemia and from healthy subjects underwent deep sequencing of TCR repertoires. In the USA, patient enrollment took place under clinicaltrials.gov protocols 00001620, 01623167, 00001397, 00071045, 00081523 and 00961064. Ficoll-Paque density gradient centrifugation was used to isolate peripheral blood mononuclear cells. Before DNA extraction, CD4+ and CD8+ T cells were sorted by FACS or by magnetic beads.

The rearranged segments are TRBV19 and TRBJ1-5; 7 central bases correspond to TRBD1. The clonotype comes from a human donor with aplastic anemia. Sequenced sample: sorted CD4+, CD8+, or CD8+CD57+ T cells (not recorded which) from PBMCs. The nucleotide sequence reads as follows: TGTGCCAGTAGTATAGGACAGGGAGGCAATCAGCCCCAGCATTTT. Its amino acids are CASSIGQGGNQPQHF.